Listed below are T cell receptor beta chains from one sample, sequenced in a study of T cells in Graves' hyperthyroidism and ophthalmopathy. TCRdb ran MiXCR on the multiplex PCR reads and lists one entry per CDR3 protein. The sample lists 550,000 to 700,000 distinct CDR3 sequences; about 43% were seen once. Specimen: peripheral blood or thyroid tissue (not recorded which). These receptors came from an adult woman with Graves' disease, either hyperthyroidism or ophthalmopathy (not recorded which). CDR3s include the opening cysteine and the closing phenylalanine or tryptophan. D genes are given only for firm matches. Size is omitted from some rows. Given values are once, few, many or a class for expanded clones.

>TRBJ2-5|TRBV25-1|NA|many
TGTGCCAGCAGTGATTTAACTCTCCAAGAGACCCAGTACTTC
CASSDLTLQETQYF
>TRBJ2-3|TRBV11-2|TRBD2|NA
TGTGCCAGCAGCTTAGCAGGGAGGGGCACAGATACGCAGTATTTT
CASSLAGRGTDTQYF
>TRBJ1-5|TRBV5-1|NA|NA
TGCGCCAGCGAATTGGGACAGCCCCAGCATTTT
CASELGQPQHF
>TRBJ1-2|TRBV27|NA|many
TGTGCCAGCAGCTTCAGGGGTTACGGTGGCTACACCTTC
CASSFRGYGGYTF
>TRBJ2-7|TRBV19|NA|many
TGTGCCAGTAGTATTAGCCACGAGCAGTACTTC
CASSISHEQYF
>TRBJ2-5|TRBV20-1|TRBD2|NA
TGCAGTGCAAGAGACGGGACTACCGGTTCAGAGACCCAGTACTTC
CSARDGTTGSETQYF
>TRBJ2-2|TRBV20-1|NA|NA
TGCAGTGCTAGTGTCAGGGGTTACACCGGGGAGCTGTTTTTT
CSASVRGYTGELFF
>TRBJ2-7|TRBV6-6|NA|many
TGTGCCAGCAGTCCCCCGGAGGGGACGCGGAGCTCCTACGAGCAGTACTTC
CASSPPEGTRSSYEQYF
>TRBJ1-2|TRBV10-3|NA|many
TGTGCCATCAGTGAAGGGGACTATGGCTACACCTTC
CAISEGDYGYTF
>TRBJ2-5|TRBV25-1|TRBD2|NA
TGTGCCAGCAGCGAACTAGCGGGAGGGCCGGATGGAACGAGCTCCATCGGGGAGACCCAGTACTTC
CASSELAGGPDGTSSIGETQYF
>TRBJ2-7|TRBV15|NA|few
TGTGCCACCAGCAGAGATCGGGGGCGGGACGTGGACGAGCAGTACTTC
CATSRDRGRDVDEQYF
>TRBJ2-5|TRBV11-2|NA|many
TGTGCCAGCAGCCCCGCGAACTTTGAAGAGACCCAGTACTTC
CASSPANFEETQYF
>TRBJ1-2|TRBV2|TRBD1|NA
TGTGCCAGCAGTTCCGGGACAGGGGGCTTTGGATATGGCTACACCTTC
CASSSGTGGFGYGYTF
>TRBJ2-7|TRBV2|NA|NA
TGTGCCAGCAGTGTCGTCCGAAATACCTACGAGCAGTACTTC
CASSVVRNTYEQYF
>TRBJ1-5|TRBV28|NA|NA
TGTGCCAGCAGTTTCACAGGGTCCAATCAGCCCCAGCATTTT
CASSFTGSNQPQHF
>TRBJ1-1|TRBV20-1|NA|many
TGCAGTGCTAGATCCCCGTTACGGGGGTTAACTGAAGCTTTCTTT
CSARSPLRGLTEAFF
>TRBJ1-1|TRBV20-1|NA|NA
TGCAGTTCCGACAGGCTGAACACTGAAGCTTTCTTT
CSSDRLNTEAFF
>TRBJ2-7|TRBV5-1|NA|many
TGCGCCAGCAGCTTGTGGGTCGGGAGTAACTACGAGCAGTACTTC
CASSLWVGSNYEQYF
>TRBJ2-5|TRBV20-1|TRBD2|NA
TGCAGTGCTATCGGACTAGCGGGAGGGACCCAGTACTTC
CSAIGLAGGTQYF
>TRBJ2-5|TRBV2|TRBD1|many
TGTGCCAGCAGGAGGGACAGGGAGGGCGCAGAGACCCAGTACTTC
CASRRDREGAETQYF
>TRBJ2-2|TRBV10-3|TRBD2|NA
TGTGCCATCAGTGGACTAGCTGAGGCCGGGGAGCTGTTTTTT
CAISGLAEAGELFF
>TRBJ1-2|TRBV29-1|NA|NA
TGCAGCGTTAATCAGGGAGGAGGCTACACCTTC
CSVNQGGGYTF
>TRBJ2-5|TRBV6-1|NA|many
TGTGCCAGCAGTGTTCCCCAAGAGACCCAGTACTTC
CASSVPQETQYF
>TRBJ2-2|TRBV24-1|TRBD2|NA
TGTGCCACCAGTGATACTAGCGGGAGTTGGACCGGGGAGCTGTTTTTT
CATSDTSGSWTGELFF
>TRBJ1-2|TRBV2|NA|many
TGTGCCAGCAGTGAAGCTGGGGGTTTCGGCTATGGCTACACCTTC
CASSEAGGFGYGYTF
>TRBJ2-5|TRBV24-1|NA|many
TGTGCCACCAGTGATTCAACACTAGCTGGTGAGACCCAGTACTTC
CATSDSTLAGETQYF
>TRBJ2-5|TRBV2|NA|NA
TGTGCCAGCGTTAGACCAGTAACGGGAGAGACCCAGTACTTC
CASVRPVTGETQYF
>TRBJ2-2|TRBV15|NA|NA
TGTGCCACCAACAGCGGAAACACCGGGGAGCTGTTTTTT
CATNSGNTGELFF
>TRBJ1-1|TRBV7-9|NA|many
TGTGCCAGCAGCTTCCACCGGGACGATGAAGCTTTCTTT
CASSFHRDDEAFF
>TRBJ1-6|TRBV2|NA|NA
TGTGCCAGCTTACCGGGACATGACCCATACTTACTTTCACCCCTCCACTTT
CASLPGHDPYLLSPLHF
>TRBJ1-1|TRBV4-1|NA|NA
TGCGCCAGCAGCCAAGTTCCAGGGATAGTTGCTGAAGCTTTCTTT
CASSQVPGIVAEAFF
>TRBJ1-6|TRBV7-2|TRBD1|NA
TGTGCCAGCAGCTCGAGGACACAGGGGTGGAATTCACCCCTCCACTTT
CASSSRTQGWNSPLHF
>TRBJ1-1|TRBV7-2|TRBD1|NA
TGTGCCAGCAGCCATCGGACAGGGGGGAGGACTGAAGCTTTCTTT
CASSHRTGGRTEAFF
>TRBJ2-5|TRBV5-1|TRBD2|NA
TGCGCCAGCAGGACTAGCGGGAGGCCAGGGGAGACCCAGTACTTC
CASRTSGRPGETQYF
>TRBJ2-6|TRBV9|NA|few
TGTGCCAGCAGCTTTAACAGGCCCCCCGGGGCCAACGTCCTGACTTTC
CASSFNRPPGANVLTF
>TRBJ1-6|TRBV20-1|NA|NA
TGCAGTGCGCTGGGACGGGATAATTCACCCCTCCACTTT
CSALGRDNSPLHF
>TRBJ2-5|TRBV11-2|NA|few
TGTGCCAGCAGCTTAGACACCGGTAAAGAGACCCAGTACTTC
CASSLDTGKETQYF
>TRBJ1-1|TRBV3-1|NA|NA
TGTGCCAGCAGCCAAGTGGTACGGGGCAGGCAGGGAACTGAAGCTTTCTTT
CASSQVVRGRQGTEAFF
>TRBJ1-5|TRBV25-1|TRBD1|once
TGTGCCAGCAGTGAATCCGGACAGGGGGCCGTGCGTCAGCCCCAGCATTTT
CASSESGQGAVRQPQHF
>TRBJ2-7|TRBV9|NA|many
TGTGCCAGCAGCGTAGGAATTAGCGGAACCTACGAGCAGTACTTC
CASSVGISGTYEQYF